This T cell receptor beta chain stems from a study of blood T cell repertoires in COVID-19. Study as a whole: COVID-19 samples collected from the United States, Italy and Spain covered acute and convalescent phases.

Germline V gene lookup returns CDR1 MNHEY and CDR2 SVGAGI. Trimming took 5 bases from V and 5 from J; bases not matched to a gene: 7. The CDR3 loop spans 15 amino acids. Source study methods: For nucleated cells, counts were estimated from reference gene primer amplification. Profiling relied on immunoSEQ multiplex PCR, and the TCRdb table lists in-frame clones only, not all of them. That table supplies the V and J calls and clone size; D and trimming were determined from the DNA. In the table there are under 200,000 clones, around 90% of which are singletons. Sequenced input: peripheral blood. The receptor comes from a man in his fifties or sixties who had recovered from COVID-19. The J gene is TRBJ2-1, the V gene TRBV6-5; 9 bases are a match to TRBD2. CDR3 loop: CASSIGTSSNNEQFF. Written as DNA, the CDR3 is TGTGCCAGCAGTATCGGGACTAGCTCAAACAATGAGCAGTTCTTC.